The clone carrying this T cell receptor beta chain appeared a single time. Its antigen is still unknown. Only in-frame clones appear in the TCRdb table, and some are missing; sequencing was by immunoSEQ multiplex PCR. Of roughly 60,000 clones listed, 65% to 90% were seen once; the top ten hold roughly 0.88%. Trimming pared 0 bases from V and 0 bases from J, leaving 9 bases between. The CDR3 has 16 amino acids. Germline V gene lookup returns CDR1 MGHRA and CDR2 YSYEKL. The entry originates in a study of OX40 agonist ivuxolimab in advanced cancers. Study in general: The mean age was about 57 years, ranging from about 23 to 79, with approximately 85% of participants male. Prior anti-PD-1, anti-PD-L1 or anti-CTLA-4 therapy was allowed; 40% to 50% had some. Study outcomes and limitations: Normalized T-cell clonal expansion was also low in some nonresponders.

The chain joins TRBV4-1 to TRBJ1-3; no clear D. Sequences were derived from CD4+ or CD8+ T cells sorted from blood, sampled in a trial of the OX40 agonist ivuxolimab. The sequence was collected from an adult with an advanced solid tumor such as melanoma, head and neck, liver or kidney cancer. The CDR3 DNA reads TGCGCCAGCAGCCAAGATCGGAGGAGCTCTGGAAACACCATATATTTT. It is translated as CASSQDRRSSGNTIYF.